This T cell receptor beta chain stems from a study of T cell responses to AZD1222 COVID-19 vaccine. On the study more broadly: Samples with a second dose at about 4 or about 12 weeks were pooled together.

Profiling relied on immunoSEQ multiplex PCR, and the TCRdb table lists in-frame clones only, not all of them. The table lists about 60,000 clones, around 88% of them singletons. The germline gives CDR1 KGHDR, CDR2 SFDVKD. Trimming took 4 bases from V and 4 from J; bases not matched to a gene: 11. The CDR3 has 16 residues. In its sample, this clone was seen a few times. Here the sequenced sample was peripheral blood, taken on day 0 of AZD1222 vaccination. The clonotype originates from an adult in good health. The chain recombines TRBV24-1 with TRBJ2-5, with TRBD1 identical over 7 bases. CDR3 loop: CATSEVHRGGVETQYF. The CDR3 bases are TGTGCCACCAGTGAAGTCCACAGGGGTGGTGTAGAGACCCAGTACTTC.